Listed below are T cell receptor beta chains from one sample, sequenced in a study of T cell repertoires in cytomegalovirus infection. No antigen is known for these receptors. TCRdb analysed the reads with MiXCR anew, one entry per CDR3 protein. The sample yields tens of thousands of distinct CDR3 sequences, approximately 42% seen once. The material sequenced was CD8+ T cells from cultured PBMCs, taken from culture after CMV antigen stimulation. These receptors all stem from a human donor in good health (CMV status not recorded). Some clones in this sample may be carry-over from other donors' samples. Both conserved end residues are part of each CDR3. Each record gives: clone size, D gene, J gene, V gene, CDR3 protein, CDR3 DNA. D genes are given only for firm matches. Expanded clones are given a class, and other clones once, few, many or no size at all.

abundance: NA
d_gene: TRBD1
j_gene: TRBJ2-7
v_gene: TRBV11-2
CDR3aa: CASSYGQGVYEQYF
CDR3nt: TGTGCCAGCAGCTACGGACAGGGGGTGTACGAGCAGTACTTC

abundance: few
d_gene: NA
j_gene: TRBJ2-7
v_gene: TRBV7-9
CDR3aa: CASSLATLGDEQYF
CDR3nt: TGTGCCAGCAGCTTAGCGACGTTAGGGGACGAGCAGTACTTC

abundance: NA
d_gene: NA
j_gene: TRBJ1-1
v_gene: TRBV7-3
CDR3aa: CASSSGPNAMAEAFF
CDR3nt: TGTGCCAGCAGCTCCGGCCCTAATGCGATGGCTGAAGCTTTCTTT

abundance: NA
d_gene: TRBD1
j_gene: TRBJ2-2
v_gene: TRBV27
CDR3aa: CASTKTGLGTGELFF
CDR3nt: TGTGCCAGCACCAAGACAGGGCTGGGCACCGGGGAGCTGTTTTTT

abundance: few
d_gene: TRBD1
j_gene: TRBJ2-7
v_gene: TRBV11-2
CDR3aa: CASSRYSRDRGTEQYF
CDR3nt: TGTGCCAGCAGCCGATACTCCCGGGACAGGGGAACCGAGCAGTACTTC

abundance: few
d_gene: NA
j_gene: TRBJ2-2
v_gene: TRBV4-1
CDR3aa: CASSPTSWAPGELFF
CDR3nt: TGCGCCAGCAGCCCGACATCCTGGGCACCTGGGGAGCTGTTTTTT

abundance: NA
d_gene: TRBD2
j_gene: TRBJ2-5
v_gene: TRBV7-8
CDR3aa: CASWAGGGQETQYF
CDR3nt: TGTGCCAGCTGGGCCGGGGGAGGGCAAGAGACCCAGTACTTC

abundance: NA
d_gene: NA
j_gene: TRBJ2-7
v_gene: TRBV7-2
CDR3aa: CASYGGPNYEQYF
CDR3nt: TGTGCCAGTTACGGAGGACCCAACTACGAGCAGTACTTC

abundance: NA
d_gene: TRBD1
j_gene: TRBJ2-2
v_gene: TRBV7-2
CDR3aa: CASRGQEVDTGELFF
CDR3nt: TGTGCCAGCAGGGGACAGGAGGTTGACACCGGGGAGCTGTTTTTT

abundance: NA
d_gene: TRBD2
j_gene: TRBJ2-1
v_gene: TRBV6-2/TRBV6-3
CDR3aa: CASTTVIGLAPQSSYNEQFF
CDR3nt: TGTGCCAGCACCACGGTAATAGGACTAGCCCCACAAAGCTCCTACAATGAGCAGTTCTTC

abundance: NA
d_gene: NA
j_gene: TRBJ1-5
v_gene: TRBV7-4
CDR3aa: CVSSLEDSNQPQHF
CDR3nt: TGTGTCAGCAGCTTAGAAGATAGCAATCAGCCCCAGCATTTT

abundance: NA
d_gene: NA
j_gene: TRBJ1-6
v_gene: TRBV10-3
CDR3aa: CAISESGRLANSPLHF
CDR3nt: TGTGCCATCAGTGAGTCGGGCAGGCTGGCAAATTCACCCCTCCACTTT

abundance: NA
d_gene: NA
j_gene: TRBJ2-5
v_gene: TRBV12-3/TRBV12-4
CDR3aa: CASSFRNGALETQYF
CDR3nt: TGTGCCAGCAGTTTCCGAAATGGGGCCCTCGAGACCCAGTACTTC

abundance: once
d_gene: TRBD2
j_gene: TRBJ2-3
v_gene: TRBV28
CDR3aa: CASSSGLAGGNADTQYF
CDR3nt: TGTGCCAGCAGTTCCGGACTAGCGGGGGGGAACGCAGATACGCAGTATTTT

abundance: NA
d_gene: NA
j_gene: TRBJ2-3
v_gene: TRBV12-3/TRBV12-4
CDR3aa: CVSSQKDWAPDTQYF
CDR3nt: TGTGTCAGCAGTCAAAAGGACTGGGCACCAGATACGCAGTATTTT

abundance: NA
d_gene: TRBD1
j_gene: TRBJ1-5
v_gene: TRBV20-1
CDR3aa: CSAWDRGSRMYQPQHF
CDR3nt: TGCAGTGCTTGGGACAGGGGGTCCCGCATGTATCAGCCCCAGCATTTT

abundance: NA
d_gene: NA
j_gene: TRBJ1-1
v_gene: TRBV7-6
CDR3aa: CASSLEGGTTEAFF
CDR3nt: TGTGCCAGCAGCTTAGAGGGGGGGACCACTGAAGCTTTCTTT

abundance: NA
d_gene: NA
j_gene: TRBJ2-1
v_gene: TRBV29-1
CDR3aa: CSVEEGGRRAYNEQFF
CDR3nt: TGCAGCGTTGAAGAAGGAGGAAGGAGGGCCTACAATGAGCAGTTCTTC

abundance: NA
d_gene: NA
j_gene: TRBJ1-1
v_gene: TRBV25-1
CDR3aa: CASSDWQMDTEAFF
CDR3nt: TGTGCCAGCAGTGATTGGCAGATGGACACTGAAGCTTTCTTT

abundance: once
d_gene: TRBD2
j_gene: TRBJ2-5
v_gene: TRBV20-1
CDR3aa: CSATTSGGPQETQYF
CDR3nt: TGCAGTGCTACGACTAGCGGGGGACCGCAAGAGACCCAGTACTTC

abundance: NA
d_gene: NA
j_gene: TRBJ2-7
v_gene: TRBV10-3
CDR3aa: CAISGKQGIHEQYF
CDR3nt: TGTGCCATCAGTGGGAAGCAGGGGATCCACGAGCAGTACTTC

abundance: NA
d_gene: NA
j_gene: TRBJ2-1
v_gene: TRBV19
CDR3aa: CASSILEMSGTNEQFF
CDR3nt: TGTGCCAGTAGTATTCTTGAGATGTCGGGAACCAATGAGCAGTTCTTC

abundance: few
d_gene: TRBD1
j_gene: TRBJ2-7
v_gene: TRBV2
CDR3aa: CASSHDRGRAYEQYF
CDR3nt: TGTGCCAGCAGCCACGACAGGGGGCGAGCCTACGAGCAGTACTTC

abundance: NA
d_gene: NA
j_gene: TRBJ2-1
v_gene: TRBV20-1
CDR3aa: CSATTYNEQFF
CDR3nt: TGCAGTGCTACTACCTACAATGAGCAGTTCTTC

abundance: few
d_gene: NA
j_gene: TRBJ1-2
v_gene: TRBV28
CDR3aa: CASSFEIGGGGGYTF
CDR3nt: TGTGCCAGCAGTTTTGAAATTGGAGGGGGTGGTGGCTACACCTTC

abundance: few
d_gene: NA
j_gene: TRBJ2-1
v_gene: TRBV19
CDR3aa: CASRGVGGDSYNEQFF
CDR3nt: TGTGCCAGTAGGGGGGTTGGCGGGGACTCCTACAATGAGCAGTTCTTC

abundance: NA
d_gene: TRBD1
j_gene: TRBJ1-5
v_gene: TRBV6-2/TRBV6-3
CDR3aa: CASSLGKGQGNQPQHF
CDR3nt: TGTGCCAGCAGTCTGGGAAAGGGACAGGGCAATCAGCCCCAGCATTTT

abundance: few
d_gene: NA
j_gene: TRBJ2-7
v_gene: TRBV4-1
CDR3aa: CASSQRTDGYIYEQYF
CDR3nt: TGCGCCAGCAGCCAACGAACCGACGGCTACATCTACGAGCAGTACTTC

abundance: NA
d_gene: TRBD1
j_gene: TRBJ1-1
v_gene: TRBV20-1
CDR3aa: CSARERVTRGLSTEAFF
CDR3nt: TGCAGTGCTAGAGAACGAGTGACCAGGGGGCTCTCCACTGAAGCTTTCTTT

abundance: NA
d_gene: NA
j_gene: TRBJ2-1
v_gene: TRBV11-3
CDR3aa: CASSLHNGISYNEQFF
CDR3nt: TGTGCCAGCAGCTTACATAACGGGATTTCCTACAATGAGCAGTTCTTC

abundance: few
d_gene: TRBD1
j_gene: TRBJ2-7
v_gene: TRBV6-2/TRBV6-3
CDR3aa: CASSSFQGATYEQYF
CDR3nt: TGTGCCAGCAGTTCCTTCCAGGGGGCAACATACGAGCAGTACTTC

abundance: NA
d_gene: TRBD2
j_gene: TRBJ2-3
v_gene: TRBV5-1
CDR3aa: CASSLNGGSRDTQYF
CDR3nt: TGCGCCAGCAGCTTGAATGGCGGGAGTAGAGATACGCAGTATTTT

abundance: few
d_gene: NA
j_gene: TRBJ1-5
v_gene: TRBV27
CDR3aa: CASSLVLGQPQHF
CDR3nt: TGTGCCAGCAGTCTAGTATTGGGTCAGCCCCAGCATTTT

abundance: NA
d_gene: NA
j_gene: TRBJ2-3
v_gene: TRBV28
CDR3aa: CASSLSQGKDTQYF
CDR3nt: TGTGCCAGCAGTTTATCTCAGGGAAAAGATACGCAGTATTTT

abundance: NA
d_gene: NA
j_gene: TRBJ2-5
v_gene: TRBV7-6
CDR3aa: CASSSTRGAFGQETQYF
CDR3nt: TGTGCCAGCAGCTCTACCAGGGGGGCTTTTGGCCAAGAGACCCAGTACTTC

abundance: few
d_gene: NA
j_gene: TRBJ1-1
v_gene: TRBV7-8
CDR3aa: CASSPKIPEAFF
CDR3nt: TGTGCCAGCAGCCCGAAAATCCCTGAAGCTTTCTTT

abundance: NA
d_gene: TRBD2
j_gene: TRBJ2-7
v_gene: TRBV7-8
CDR3aa: CASSHRLAGGSYEQYF
CDR3nt: TGTGCCAGCAGCCATAGACTAGCGGGGGGATCCTACGAGCAGTACTTC

abundance: many
d_gene: NA
j_gene: TRBJ2-5
v_gene: TRBV7-8
CDR3aa: CASSLLLDTPQETQYF
CDR3nt: TGTGCCAGCAGCTTGTTACTAGATACCCCTCAAGAGACCCAGTACTTC

abundance: NA
d_gene: TRBD2
j_gene: TRBJ2-3
v_gene: TRBV6-6
CDR3aa: CASSLAEDTQYF
CDR3nt: TGTGCCAGCAGTCTAGCGGAAGATACGCAGTATTTT

abundance: few
d_gene: NA
j_gene: TRBJ2-3
v_gene: TRBV6-5
CDR3aa: CASSPATEATDTQYF
CDR3nt: TGTGCCAGCAGTCCGGCGACAGAAGCCACAGATACGCAGTATTTT

abundance: few
d_gene: TRBD1
j_gene: TRBJ1-2
v_gene: TRBV19
CDR3aa: CASSYSGTGGLGYTF
CDR3nt: TGTGCCAGTAGTTACTCCGGGACAGGGGGACTTGGCTACACCTTC

abundance: NA
d_gene: TRBD1
j_gene: TRBJ1-1
v_gene: TRBV6-5
CDR3aa: CASSYHPGGNTEAFF
CDR3nt: TGTGCCAGCAGTTACCACCCAGGGGGGAACACTGAAGCTTTCTTT

abundance: NA
d_gene: NA
j_gene: TRBJ2-1
v_gene: TRBV7-3
CDR3aa: CASSNTGSGEQFF
CDR3nt: TGTGCCAGCAGCAATACAGGGTCAGGAGAGCAGTTCTTC

abundance: NA
d_gene: NA
j_gene: TRBJ2-2
v_gene: TRBV12-3/TRBV12-4
CDR3aa: CASRTTLVNGELFF
CDR3nt: TGTGCCAGCAGAACGACACTGGTGAACGGGGAGCTGTTTTTT

abundance: NA
d_gene: TRBD1
j_gene: TRBJ2-2
v_gene: TRBV7-8
CDR3aa: CASSQFRTGLNTGELFF
CDR3nt: TGTGCCAGCAGCCAATTTCGGACAGGCCTGAACACCGGGGAGCTGTTTTTT

abundance: NA
d_gene: NA
j_gene: TRBJ2-3
v_gene: TRBV29-1
CDR3aa: CSVERAPDTQYF
CDR3nt: TGCAGCGTTGAACGGGCCCCGGATACGCAGTATTTT

abundance: many
d_gene: TRBD1
j_gene: TRBJ1-6
v_gene: TRBV11-2
CDR3aa: CASSHGQGFNSPLHF
CDR3nt: TGTGCCAGCAGCCATGGACAGGGGTTTAATTCACCCCTCCACTTT

abundance: few
d_gene: NA
j_gene: TRBJ2-7
v_gene: TRBV7-2
CDR3aa: CASSSPGLDEQYF
CDR3nt: TGTGCCAGCAGCTCCCCCGGCCTAGACGAGCAGTACTTC

abundance: NA
d_gene: NA
j_gene: TRBJ1-3
v_gene: TRBV7-2
CDR3aa: CASSTSAWVGNTIYF
CDR3nt: TGTGCCAGCAGCACATCCGCATGGGTTGGAAACACCATATATTTT

abundance: NA
d_gene: NA
j_gene: TRBJ2-5
v_gene: TRBV7-6
CDR3aa: CASSPSPASSQETQYF
CDR3nt: TGTGCCAGCAGCCCCTCCCCGGCTAGCAGCCAAGAGACCCAGTACTTC

abundance: few
d_gene: NA
j_gene: TRBJ1-2
v_gene: TRBV20-1
CDR3aa: CSAGDFYGYTF
CDR3nt: TGCAGTGCTGGGGACTTCTATGGCTACACCTTC

abundance: once
d_gene: TRBD2
j_gene: TRBJ2-3
v_gene: TRBV7-9
CDR3aa: CASSLPGLAETTDTQYF
CDR3nt: TGTGCCAGCAGCCTCCCGGGACTAGCGGAGACCACAGATACGCAGTATTTT

abundance: NA
d_gene: TRBD1
j_gene: TRBJ1-6
v_gene: TRBV27
CDR3aa: CASSPDRGGNSPLHF
CDR3nt: TGTGCCAGCAGTCCGGACAGGGGGGGGAATTCACCCCTCCACTTT

abundance: few
d_gene: NA
j_gene: TRBJ2-1
v_gene: TRBV24-1
CDR3aa: CATSDSGDTSYNEQFF
CDR3nt: TGTGCCACCAGTGATTCGGGAGACACTTCCTACAATGAGCAGTTCTTC

abundance: few
d_gene: NA
j_gene: TRBJ1-1
v_gene: TRBV4-1
CDR3aa: CASSQARGTEAFF
CDR3nt: TGCGCCAGCAGCCAAGCCAGGGGAACTGAAGCTTTCTTT

abundance: NA
d_gene: NA
j_gene: TRBJ1-5
v_gene: TRBV7-9
CDR3aa: CASSLAAGVNQPQHF
CDR3nt: TGTGCCAGCAGCTTAGCGGCAGGTGTAAATCAGCCCCAGCATTTT

abundance: NA
d_gene: NA
j_gene: TRBJ2-2
v_gene: TRBV12-3/TRBV12-4
CDR3aa: CASLSAERPSNTGELFF
CDR3nt: TGTGCCAGTCTGTCTGCAGAACGCCCCTCGAACACCGGGGAGCTGTTTTTT

abundance: NA
d_gene: TRBD1
j_gene: TRBJ1-1
v_gene: TRBV4-1
CDR3aa: CASSLRSTGGLLNTEAFF
CDR3nt: TGCGCCAGCAGCCTCAGGAGTACAGGGGGTTTGTTGAACACTGAAGCTTTCTTT

abundance: NA
d_gene: NA
j_gene: TRBJ1-1
v_gene: TRBV29-1
CDR3aa: CSADAGDTEAFF
CDR3nt: TGCAGCGCTGACGCAGGGGACACTGAAGCTTTCTTT

abundance: few
d_gene: NA
j_gene: TRBJ1-2
v_gene: TRBV27
CDR3aa: CASSLSITGRYGYTF
CDR3nt: TGTGCCAGCAGTTTATCGATAACGGGACGCTATGGCTACACCTTC